This T cell receptor beta chain was obtained from a study of blood T cells in healthy people across ages. Findings and limits, study-wide: Total diversity from one million sequenced T cells was likely underestimated. Per million T cells, TCR beta diversity dropped about linearly as age rose.

The table lists this clonotype with a few counts. Its antigen is as yet unknown. Alongside a J-beta primer mix, a sample-barcoded 5' primer served in a second PCR lasting about 7 to 11 cycles. Template switching added a 12-random-nucleotide identifier to every cDNA molecule. TCRdb re-analysed the 5' RACE reads in MiXCR, keeping a single row per CDR3 protein. The data show hundreds of thousands of distinct CDR3 sequences, around 42% seen once. The sequence came from a man aged 60 to 69 in good health. Material for sequencing was blood.

CDR3 residues: CSVVRDKGSGYTF. As DNA, the CDR3 is TGCAGCGTTGTGAGGGACAAGGGATCTGGCTACACCTTC. The chain joins TRBV29-1 to TRBJ1-2, with D maybe TRBD1 (6 bases). The length of the CDR3 is 13 residues. V lost 4 bases and J 7 bases, leaving 16 bases between the germline ends. Germline-derived CDR1 and CDR2 are SQVTM and ANQGSEA.